The 8 T cell receptor beta chains listed next were all sequenced from one sample in a study of T cell responses to AZD1222 COVID-19 vaccine. The method was immunoSEQ multiplex PCR; TCRdb's version includes in-frame clones alone and lacks a portion of them. Of 140,000 to 150,000 clones detected, approximately 92% appear once; the ten largest clones hold under 3.5%. The sequencing used peripheral blood, collected 28 days after the second AZD1222 dose. The receptors were gathered from an adult who received the AZD1222 COVID-19 vaccine.

This sequence joins TRBV27 and TRBJ1-2; D may be TRBD1 (6 bases). From germline, CDR1 is MNHEY and CDR2 SMNVEV (reference sequence). V lost 1 base, J lost 2 bases, and 8 bases lay in between. The length of the CDR3 is 14 residues. This chain's CDR3 is CASSLFGGNYGYTF. The CDR3 DNA reads TGTGCCAGCAGTTTATTTGGGGGCAACTATGGCTACACCTTC.

The rearrangement uses TRBV7-8 and TRBJ1-6, with 9 bases matching TRBD1. Losses at the gene ends were 5 bases for V and 9 bases for J; bases not matched to a gene: 11. Germline CDR1 SGHVS, CDR2 FQNEAQ. This CDR3 contains 16 residues. The CDR3 coding sequence is TGTGCCAGCAGCCGCACAGGGGGCGGATCTCTTTCACCCCTCCACTTT. This sequence encodes CASSRTGGGSLSPLHF. Full variable domain (rest looked up from reference TRBV7-8 and TRBJ1-6): GAGVSQSPRYKVAKRGQDVALRCDPISGHVSLFWYQQALGQGPEFLTYFQNEAQLDKSGLPSDRFFAERPEGSVSTLKIQRTQQEDSAVYLCASSRTGGGSLSPLHFGNGTRLTVT.

J is TRBJ1-4 and V is TRBV5-6, with 9 bases lining up with TRBD1. Germline V gene data show CDR1 as SGHDT and CDR2 as YYEEEE. This CDR3 is 17 amino acids long. The J segment lost 0 bases and the V segment lost 4 bases, leaving 7 bases of the junction unmatched. In DNA form, the CDR3 reads TGTGCCAGCAGCCGTGGACAGGGGACTTCAACTAATGAAAAACTGTTTTTT. This sequence encodes CASSRGQGTSTNEKLFF.

The rearrangement links TRBV7-9 to TRBJ2-7; TRBD2 matches 8 bases. Germline V gives CDR1 SEHNR, CDR2 FQNEAQ (reference sequence). Trimming removed 5 bases from V and 1 base from J; junction bases left unmatched: 1. The CDR3 has 13 residues. CDR3 in amino acids: CASSQRGSYEQYF. The CDR3 DNA reads as TGTGCCAGCAGCCAGCGGGGGTCCTACGAGCAGTACTTC.

The rearrangement joins TRBV7-9 to TRBJ2-1; 9 bases line up with TRBD2. Germline CDR1 SEHNR, CDR2 FQNEAQ (reference sequence). With 3 bases clipped from V and 8 bases from J, the junction kept 8 bases outside the gene matches. There are 15 residues in the CDR3. CDR3 sequence (DNA): TGTGCCAGCAGCTTGCTGAGCGGGAGGTCTCATGAGCAGTTCTTC. Translation: CASSLLSGRSHEQFF.

For the CDR3, the DNA is TGTGCCAGCAGGGGGACGAGGGGAGCTTTCTTT. The encoded protein is CASRGTRGAFF. The genes are TRBV6-5 and TRBJ1-1, with TRBD1 as a possible D gene (5 bases). Germline values: CDR1 MNHEY, CDR2 SVGAGI. The V end was cut by 6 bases, the J end by 10 bases, with 12 bases between. The CDR3 runs to 11 residues.

The chain employs TRBV12-1 and TRBJ1-5; TRBD1 is the table's D call, not checked against the DNA. TRBV12-1 is a recognized pseudogene. The CDR3 covers 18 residues. CDR3 in amino acids: CASSYGTGESISNQPQHF. The CDR3 DNA follows: TGTGCCAGCAGCTACGGGACAGGCGAGTCCATTAGCAATCAGCCCCAGCATTTT.

This chain uses TRBV5-1 with TRBJ1-3; D is perhaps TRBD1 (5 bases). This CDR3 comprises 16 residues. The germline V and J ends were trimmed by 0 bases and 0 bases, with 10 bases remaining between them. Germline loops: CDR1 SGHRS, CDR2 YFSETQ. The CDR3 region is CASSLGQPASGNTIYF. In nucleotides, the CDR3 is TGCGCCAGCAGCTTGGGACAGCCAGCCTCTGGAAACACCATATATTTT.